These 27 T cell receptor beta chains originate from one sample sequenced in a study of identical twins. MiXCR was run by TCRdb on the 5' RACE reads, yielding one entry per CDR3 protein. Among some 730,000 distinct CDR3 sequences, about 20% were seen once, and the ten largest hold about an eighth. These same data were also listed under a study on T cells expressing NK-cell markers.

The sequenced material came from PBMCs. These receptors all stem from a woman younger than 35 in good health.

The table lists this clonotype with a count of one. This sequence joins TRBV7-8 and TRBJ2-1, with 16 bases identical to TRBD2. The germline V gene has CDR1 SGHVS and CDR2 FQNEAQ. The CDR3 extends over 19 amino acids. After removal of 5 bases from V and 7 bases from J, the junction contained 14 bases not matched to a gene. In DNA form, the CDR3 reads TGTGCCAGCAGCGTACGCCCCGGGACTAGCGGGGGGGCCTCGAATGAGCAGTTCTTC. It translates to CASSVRPGTSGGASNEQFF.

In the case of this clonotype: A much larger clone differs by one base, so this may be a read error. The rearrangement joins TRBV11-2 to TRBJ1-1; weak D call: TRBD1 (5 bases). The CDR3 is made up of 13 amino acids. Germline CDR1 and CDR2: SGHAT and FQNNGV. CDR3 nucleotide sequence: TGTGTCAGCAGCGTGACAGCGAACACTGAAGCTTTCTTT. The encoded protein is CVSSVTANTEAFF.

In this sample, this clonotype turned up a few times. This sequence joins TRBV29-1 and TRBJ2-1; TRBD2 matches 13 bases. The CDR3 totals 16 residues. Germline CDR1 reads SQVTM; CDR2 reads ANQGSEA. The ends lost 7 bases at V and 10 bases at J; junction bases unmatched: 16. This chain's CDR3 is CSAEEGLAGAGAEQFF. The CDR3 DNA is TGCAGCGCGGAAGAAGGACTAGCGGGAGCCGGTGCAGAGCAGTTCTTC.

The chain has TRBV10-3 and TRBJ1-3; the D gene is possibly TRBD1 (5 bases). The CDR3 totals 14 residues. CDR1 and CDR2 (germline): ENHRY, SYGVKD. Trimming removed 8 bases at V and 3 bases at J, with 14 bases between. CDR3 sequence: CAIRDDGGGNTIYF. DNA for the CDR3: TGTGCCATCCGGGACGACGGTGGTGGAAACACCATATATTTT.

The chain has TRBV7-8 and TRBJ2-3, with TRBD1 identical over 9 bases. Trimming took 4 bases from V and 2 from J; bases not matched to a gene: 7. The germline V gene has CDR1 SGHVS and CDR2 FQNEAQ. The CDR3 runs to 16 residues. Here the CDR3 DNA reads TGTGCCAGCAGCTCCTCCTACAGGGGGCTCACAGATACGCAGTATTTT. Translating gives CASSSSYRGLTDTQYF.

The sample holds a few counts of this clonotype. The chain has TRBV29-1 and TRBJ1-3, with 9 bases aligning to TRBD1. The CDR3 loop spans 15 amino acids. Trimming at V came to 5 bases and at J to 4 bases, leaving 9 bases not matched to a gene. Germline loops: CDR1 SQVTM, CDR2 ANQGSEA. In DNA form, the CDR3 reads TGCAGCGTTCGGCCCGGGACAGGGAACGGAAACACCATATATTTT. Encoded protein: CSVRPGTGNGNTIYF.

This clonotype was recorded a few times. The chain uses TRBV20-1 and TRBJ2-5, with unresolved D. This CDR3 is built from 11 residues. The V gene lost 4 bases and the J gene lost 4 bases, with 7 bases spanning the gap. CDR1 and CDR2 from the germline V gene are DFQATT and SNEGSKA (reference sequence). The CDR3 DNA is TGCAGTGCTATTTCGGGAGAGACCCAGTACTTC. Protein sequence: CSAISGETQYF.

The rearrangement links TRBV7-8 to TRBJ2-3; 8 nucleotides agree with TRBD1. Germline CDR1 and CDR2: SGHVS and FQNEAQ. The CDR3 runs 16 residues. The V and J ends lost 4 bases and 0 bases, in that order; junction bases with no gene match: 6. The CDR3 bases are TGTGCCAGCAGCTCGTGGACAGGGTATAGCACAGATACGCAGTATTTT. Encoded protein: CASSSWTGYSTDTQYF.

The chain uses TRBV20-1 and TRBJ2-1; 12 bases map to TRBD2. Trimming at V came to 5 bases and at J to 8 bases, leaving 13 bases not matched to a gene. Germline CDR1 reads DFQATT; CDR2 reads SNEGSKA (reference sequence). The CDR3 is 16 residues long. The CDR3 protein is CSADPLAGGPVDEQFF. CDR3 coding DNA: TGCAGTGCTGACCCCCTAGCGGGAGGGCCTGTAGATGAGCAGTTCTTC.

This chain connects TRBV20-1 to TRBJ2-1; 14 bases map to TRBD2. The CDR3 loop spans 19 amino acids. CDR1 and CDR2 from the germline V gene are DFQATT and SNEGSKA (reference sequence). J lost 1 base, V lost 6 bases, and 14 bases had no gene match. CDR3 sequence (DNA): TGCAGTGCACCTGGACTAGCGGGGGGAAAGCTGAAGTCCTACAATGAGCAGTTCTTC. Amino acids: CSAPGLAGGKLKSYNEQFF.

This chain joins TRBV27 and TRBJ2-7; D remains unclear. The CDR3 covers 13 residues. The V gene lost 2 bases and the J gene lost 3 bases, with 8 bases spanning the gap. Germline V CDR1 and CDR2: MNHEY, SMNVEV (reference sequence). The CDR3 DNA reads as TGTGCCAGCAGTTTAGCGGCATACTACGAGCAGTACTTC. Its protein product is CASSLAAYYEQYF.

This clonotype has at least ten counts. In DNA form, the CDR3 reads TGTGCCAGCAGTTTAGGAACATATGGCTACACCTTC. The encoded protein is CASSLGTYGYTF. The rearrangement uses TRBV12-3 or TRBV12-4 and TRBJ1-2; D call uncertain. Trimming stripped 1 base from V and 5 bases from J, with 5 bases between. CDR3 length: 12 residues.

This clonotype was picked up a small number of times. CDR3 protein: CASRAGRNYEQYF. For the CDR3, the DNA is TGCGCCAGCAGAGCCGGACGGAACTACGAGCAGTACTTC. The rearrangement links TRBV5-1 to TRBJ2-7; D gene unclear. CDR3 size: 13 residues. Trimming shortened V by 5 bases and J by 3 bases, and 12 bases separated the two germline ends. Germline-derived CDR1 and CDR2 are SGHRS and YFSETQ.

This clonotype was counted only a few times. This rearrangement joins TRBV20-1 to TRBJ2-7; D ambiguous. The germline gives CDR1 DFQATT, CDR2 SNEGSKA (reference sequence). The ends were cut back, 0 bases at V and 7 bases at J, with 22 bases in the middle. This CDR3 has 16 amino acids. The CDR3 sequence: CSARDGQAPPRAEQYF. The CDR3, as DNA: TGCAGTGCTAGAGATGGCCAGGCCCCTCCCCGGGCGGAGCAGTACTTC.

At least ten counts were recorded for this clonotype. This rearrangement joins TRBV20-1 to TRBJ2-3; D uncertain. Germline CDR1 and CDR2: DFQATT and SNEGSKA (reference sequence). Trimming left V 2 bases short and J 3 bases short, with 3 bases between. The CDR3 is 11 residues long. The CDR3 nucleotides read TGCAGTGCTAGATTTACAGATACGCAGTATTTT. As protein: CSARFTDTQYF.

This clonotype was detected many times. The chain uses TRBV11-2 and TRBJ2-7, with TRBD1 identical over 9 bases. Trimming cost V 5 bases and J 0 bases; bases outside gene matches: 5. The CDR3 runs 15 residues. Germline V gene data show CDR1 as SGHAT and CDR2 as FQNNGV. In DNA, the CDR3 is TGTGCCAGCAGCAAGGACAGGGGCCCCTCCTACGAGCAGTACTTC. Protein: CASSKDRGPSYEQYF. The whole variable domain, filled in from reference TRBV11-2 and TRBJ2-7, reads EAGVAQSPRYKIIEKRQSVAFWCNPISGHATLYWYQQILGQGPKLLIQFQNNGVVDDSQLPKDRFSAERLKGVDSTLKIQPAKLEDSAVYLCASSKDRGPSYEQYFGPGTRLTVT.

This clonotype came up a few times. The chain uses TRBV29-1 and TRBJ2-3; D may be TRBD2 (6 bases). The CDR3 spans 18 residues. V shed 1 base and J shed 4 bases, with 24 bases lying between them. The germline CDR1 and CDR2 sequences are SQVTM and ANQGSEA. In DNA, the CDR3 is TGCAGCGTTGAAGGCAGTGGGAACGGGGGAGTGCCCCCAGATACGCAGTATTTT. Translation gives CSVEGSGNGGVPPDTQYF.

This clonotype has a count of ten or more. The chain's CDR3 is CASSYSGTEQFF. In nucleotides, the CDR3 is TGTGCCAGCAGTTACTCAGGGACAGAGCAGTTCTTC. The rearrangement links TRBV6-5 to TRBJ2-1, with D perhaps matching TRBD1 (6 bases). Deletions cut 0 bases from V and 10 bases from J, with 7 bases between. This CDR3 region has 12 residues. CDR1 MNHEY and CDR2 SVGAGI come from the germline V gene.

In DNA form, the CDR3 reads TGTGCCAGCAGCTTAGGGGTCTTAGTCGAGCAGTTCTTC. Encoded protein: CASSLGVLVEQFF. The J gene is TRBJ2-1, the V gene TRBV7-2; D remains unclear. Per germline, CDR1 SGHTA and CDR2 FQGNSA. The CDR3 extends over 13 amino acids. Trimming cost V 1 base and J 10 bases, with 11 bases left between them.

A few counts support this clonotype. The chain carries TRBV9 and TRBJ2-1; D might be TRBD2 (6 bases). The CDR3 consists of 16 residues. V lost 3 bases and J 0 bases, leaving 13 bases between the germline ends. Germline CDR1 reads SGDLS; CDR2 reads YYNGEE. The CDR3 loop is CASSASAGRSYNEQFF. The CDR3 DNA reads TGTGCCAGCAGCGCCTCAGCGGGCCGCTCCTACAATGAGCAGTTCTTC.

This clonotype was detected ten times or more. The CDR3 coding sequence is TGTGCCAGCAGTTTGATAGGGAACACTGAAGCTTTCTTT. Its protein product is CASSLIGNTEAFF. The V gene is TRBV12-3 or TRBV12-4, the J gene TRBJ1-1; D call uncertain. V dropped 3 bases and J dropped 1 base, with 6 bases sitting between them. The CDR3 is 13 amino acids.

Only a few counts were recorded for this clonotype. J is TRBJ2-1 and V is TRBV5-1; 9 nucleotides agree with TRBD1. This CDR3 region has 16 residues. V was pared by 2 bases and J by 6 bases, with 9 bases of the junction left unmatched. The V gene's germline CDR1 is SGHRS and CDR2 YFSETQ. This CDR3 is CASSFLQGAQGNEQFF. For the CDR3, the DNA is TGCGCCAGCAGCTTCCTACAGGGGGCGCAGGGCAATGAGCAGTTCTTC.

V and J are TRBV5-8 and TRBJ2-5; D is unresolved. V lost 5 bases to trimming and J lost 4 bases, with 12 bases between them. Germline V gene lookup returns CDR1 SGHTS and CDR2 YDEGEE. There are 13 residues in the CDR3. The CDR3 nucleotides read TGTGCCAGCAGGTTAGCTGGCTCAGAGACCCAGTACTTC. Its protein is CASRLAGSETQYF.

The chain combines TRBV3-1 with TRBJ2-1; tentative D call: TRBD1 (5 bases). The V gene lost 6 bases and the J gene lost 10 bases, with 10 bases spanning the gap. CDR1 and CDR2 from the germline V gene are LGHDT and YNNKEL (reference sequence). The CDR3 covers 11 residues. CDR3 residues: CASRHWGEQFF. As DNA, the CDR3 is TGTGCCAGCAGGCACTGGGGCGAGCAGTTCTTC.

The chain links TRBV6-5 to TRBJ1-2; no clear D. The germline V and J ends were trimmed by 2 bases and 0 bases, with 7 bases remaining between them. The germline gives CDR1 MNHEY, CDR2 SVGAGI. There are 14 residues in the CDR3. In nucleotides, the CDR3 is TGTGCCAGCAGTTACATGGGGTCTAACTATGGCTACACCTTC. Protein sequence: CASSYMGSNYGYTF.

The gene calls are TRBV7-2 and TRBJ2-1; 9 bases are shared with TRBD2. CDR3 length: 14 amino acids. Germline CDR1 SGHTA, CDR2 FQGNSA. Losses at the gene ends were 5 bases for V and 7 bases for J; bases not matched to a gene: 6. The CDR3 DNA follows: TGTGCCAGCAGCCGAGCGGGGGGTGTTAATGAGCAGTTCTTC. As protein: CASSRAGGVNEQFF. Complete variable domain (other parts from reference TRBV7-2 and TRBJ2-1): GAGVSQSPSNKVTEKGKDVELRCDPISGHTALYWYRQSLGQGLEFLIYFQGNSAPDKSGLPSDRFSAERTGGSVSTLTIQRTQQEDSAVYLCASSRAGGVNEQFFGPGTRLTVL.

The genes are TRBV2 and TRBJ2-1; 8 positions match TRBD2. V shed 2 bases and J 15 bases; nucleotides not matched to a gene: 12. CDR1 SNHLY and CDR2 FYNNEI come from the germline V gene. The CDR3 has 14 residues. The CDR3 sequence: CASSERKASGRLFF. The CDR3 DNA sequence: TGTGCCAGCAGTGAAAGGAAGGCGAGCGGGAGACTGTTCTTC.